This TCR beta chain emerged from a study of blood T cells in healthy people across ages. Study-level information: T cells yielded about one barcoded beta molecule per two cells through template switching.

The authors isolated at least 6 million PBMCs per sample. Alongside a J-beta primer mix, a sample-barcoded 5' primer served in a second PCR lasting about 6 to 12 cycles. Individual samples furnished no less than 2.5 million CDR3-containing paired-end reads apiece. Each CDR3 protein gets one entry after TCRdb re-called the 5' RACE reads with MiXCR. The sample consists of some 1.6 million distinct CDR3 sequences, about 32% of them appearing once. V shed 8 bases and J shed 4 bases, with 17 bases lying between them. CDR3 length equals 14 residues. From germline, CDR1 is ENHRY and CDR2 SYGVKD. Points from the study as a whole: The lack of PBMC sorting stopped any conclusive naive versus antigen-experienced comparison.

Of note for this clonotype: Antigen unknown.

The origin of this receptor is a woman aged 25 to 39 in good health. This chain joins TRBV10-3 and TRBJ2-5; D gene uncertain. Sample: blood. The CDR3 protein is CAIPPRYIRETQYF. DNA for the CDR3: TGTGCCATCCCCCCCCGGTACATACGAGAGACCCAGTACTTC.